Below are 29 T cell receptor beta chains sequenced from a single sample in a study of T cell changes during pregnancy in multiple sclerosis. Produced via immunoSEQ multiplex PCR; TCRdb's table is partial and in-frame only. In the table there are about 41,000 clones, 80% to 90% of which are singletons. Sequences were derived from CD4+ T cells from peripheral blood mononuclear cells, sampled in the first trimester of pregnancy. These receptor sequences come from a female donor with multiple sclerosis, enrolled in a pregnancy study.

The J gene is TRBJ2-6, the V gene TRBV5-1; 8 bases are a match to TRBD1. V gave up 3 bases and J gave up 4 bases; unmatched junction bases: 9. This CDR3 has 17 residues. The germline gives CDR1 SGHRS, CDR2 YFSETQ. This chain's CDR3 is CASSSQGGSSGANVLTF. The CDR3 region has the DNA TGCGCCAGCAGCTCACAGGGGGGATCCTCCGGGGCCAACGTCCTGACTTTC.

This clone has a single count. The CDR3 protein is CASLSAGGGGELFF. CDR3 sequence (DNA): TGTGCCAGCCTCTCGGCGGGAGGCGGCGGGGAGCTGTTTTTT. The chain links TRBV6-5 to TRBJ2-2; 8 bases are a match to TRBD2. The ends lost 8 bases at V and 7 bases at J; junction bases unmatched: 9. Per germline, CDR1 MNHEY and CDR2 SVGAGI. The CDR3 sequence is 14 residues long.

The J gene is TRBJ1-2, the V gene TRBV19; D may be TRBD1 (6 bases). Germline V gene data show CDR1 as LNHDA and CDR2 as SQIVND (reference sequence). The ends were cut back, 6 bases at V and 4 bases at J, with 15 bases in the middle. CDR3 length equals 14 residues. CDR3 in amino acids: CASSAWTVRYGYTF. In DNA form, the CDR3 reads TGTGCCAGTAGCGCCTGGACAGTCCGCTATGGCTACACCTTC. The variable domain in full, completed from reference TRBV19 and TRBJ1-2, reads DGGITQSPKYLFRKEGQNVTLSCEQNLNHDAMYWYRQDPGQGLRLIYYSQIVNDFQKGDIAEGYSVSREKKESFPLTVTSAQKNPTAFYLCASSAWTVRYGYTFGSGTRLTVV.

The chain combines TRBV7-2 with TRBJ2-5, with unresolved D. V shed 5 bases and J shed 4 bases, with 14 bases lying between them. Germline V gene data show CDR1 as SGHTA and CDR2 as FQGNSA. This CDR3 has 14 residues. The CDR3 loop is CASSGPPVGETQYF. The CDR3 region has the DNA TGTGCCAGCAGCGGGCCCCCGGTGGGAGAGACCCAGTACTTC.

The rearrangement joins TRBV29-1 to TRBJ1-2, with 9 bases lining up with TRBD1. Trimming removed 7 bases from V and 4 bases from J; junction bases left unmatched: 10. The CDR3 spans 14 residues. Germline V gene sequence: CDR1 SQVTM, CDR2 ANQGSEA. The CDR3: CSATGTGPFYGYTF. CDR3 nucleotide sequence: TGCAGCGCCACCGGGACAGGGCCCTTCTATGGCTACACCTTC.

CDR3 sequence: CASSGTIRSGELFF. In DNA, the CDR3 is TGTGCCAGCAGTGGCACCATTCGATCCGGGGAGCTGTTTTTT. This chain connects TRBV6-5 to TRBJ2-2; no clear D. Trimming took 5 bases from V and 6 from J, leaving 13 bases between them. The germline gives CDR1 MNHEY, CDR2 SVGAGI. CDR3 length equals 14 residues.

This clone was recorded only once. The chain is built from TRBV18 and TRBJ1-4; 8 nucleotides align to TRBD1. Germline-derived CDR1 and CDR2 are KGHSH and LQKENI. The CDR3 spans 16 residues. Germline trimming cut 4 bases from V and 0 bases from J; bases unmatched to any gene: 4. The CDR3 spells CASSQDRVATNEKLFF. The CDR3 bases are TGTGCCAGCTCACAGGACAGGGTTGCAACTAATGAAAAACTGTTTTTT. The variable domain in full, with the rest retrieved from reference TRBV18 and TRBJ1-4, is NAGVMQNPRHLVRRRGQEARLRCSPMKGHSHVYWYRQLPEEGLKFMVYLQKENIIDESGMPKERFSAEFPKEGPSILRIQQVVRGDSAAYFCASSQDRVATNEKLFFGSGTQLSVL.

The chain has TRBV7-9 and TRBJ2-1; 9 bases align to TRBD2. CDR1 SEHNR and CDR2 FQNEAQ come from the germline V gene (reference sequence). This CDR3 comprises 15 residues. V dropped 1 base and J dropped 6; count of bases not matched to a gene: 4. The CDR3 region has the DNA TGTGCCAGCAGCTTAGGTAGCGGGAGCACCAATGAGCAGTTCTTC. Its translation is CASSLGSGSTNEQFF. The entire variable domain, with the rest obtained from reference TRBV7-9 and TRBJ2-1, is as follows: DTGVSQNPRHKITKRGQNVTFRCDPISEHNRLYWYRQTLGQGPEFLTYFQNEAQLEKSRLLSDRFSAERPKGSFSTLEIQRTEQGDSAMYLCASSLGSGSTNEQFFGPGTRLTVL.

The chain has TRBV11-2 and TRBJ1-1, with 12 bases fitting TRBD1. From germline, CDR1 is SGHAT and CDR2 FQNNGV. The CDR3 has 17 amino acids. Germline trimming cut 5 bases from V and 5 bases from J; bases unmatched to any gene: 12. The DNA for the CDR3 is TGTGCCAGCAGCGGGGACAGGGGGCTCTGGTCCGTAACTGAAGCTTTCTTT. Protein product: CASSGDRGLWSVTEAFF.

V gene TRBV29-1 combines with J gene TRBJ1-1; D is possibly TRBD1 (5 bases). Between the trimmed V and J ends, which lost 7 bases and 4 bases, there was a span of 16 bases. The CDR3 totals 13 residues. CDR1 is SQVTM, CDR2 ANQGSEA, per germline. CDR3 in DNA: TGCAGCGGTGAGCAGCGTCAGGGCACTGAAGCTTTCTTT. Translated: CSGEQRQGTEAFF.

J is TRBJ2-5 and V is TRBV14; D is perhaps TRBD1 (6 bases). CDR3 length: 15 residues. Deletions cut 5 bases from V and 5 bases from J, with 18 bases between. Germline-derived CDR1 and CDR2 are SGHDN and FVKESK. This CDR3 reads CASSAPTGFGETQYF. The CDR3 coding sequence is TGTGCCAGCAGCGCACCTACAGGGTTCGGGGAGACCCAGTACTTC.

The chain is built from TRBV7-8 and TRBJ1-5; D is unclear. The CDR3 extends over 16 amino acids. Per the germline V gene, CDR1 is SGHVS and CDR2 is FQNEAQ. The V end was cut by 1 base, the J end by 3 bases, with 13 bases between. Here the CDR3 DNA reads TGTGCCAGCAGCTTAGAAACGGGTCGATCCAATCAGCCCCAGCATTTT. Its protein product is CASSLETGRSNQPQHF.

The V gene is TRBV6-1, the J gene TRBJ2-5, with D perhaps TRBD2 (5 bases). The V gene's germline CDR1 is MNHNS and CDR2 SASEGT. The V end lost 4 bases, the J end lost 3 bases, and 15 bases lay between the germline ends. This CDR3 contains 15 residues. The CDR3 is CASSAPRGREETQYF. CDR3 DNA: TGTGCCAGCAGTGCCCCCCGGGGTCGGGAAGAGACCCAGTACTTC.

The gene calls are TRBV5-1 and TRBJ2-3; 8 nucleotides match TRBD2. Germline V gene sequence: CDR1 SGHRS, CDR2 YFSETQ. Losses at the gene ends were 5 bases for V and 4 bases for J; bases not matched to a gene: 9. The CDR3 spans 15 residues. The CDR3 loop is CASSQSGRVPDTQYF. The CDR3 DNA sequence: TGCGCCAGCAGTCAGAGCGGGAGAGTTCCAGATACGCAGTATTTT.

The gene calls are TRBV5-6 and TRBJ2-7; 7 bases map to TRBD1. The trim removed 1 base at V and 3 bases at J, leaving 4 bases unmatched. Germline CDR1 and CDR2: SGHDT and YYEEEE. The CDR3 consists of 14 residues. CDR3 protein: CASSLQGGYYEQYF. CDR3 DNA: TGTGCCAGCAGCTTGCAAGGGGGCTACTACGAGCAGTACTTC. Full variable domain (rest looked up from reference TRBV5-6 and TRBJ2-7): DAGVTQSPTHLIKTRGQQVTLRCSPKSGHDTVSWYQQALGQGPQFIFQYYEEEERQRGNFPDRFSGHQFPNYSSELNVNALLLGDSALYLCASSLQGGYYEQYFGPGTRLTVT.

This clone was found once. The genes are TRBV4-2 and TRBJ2-7; 7 nucleotides match TRBD1. The germline CDR1 and CDR2 sequences are LGHNA and YNFKEQ. This CDR3 has 16 residues. Trimming at V came to 0 bases and at J to 5 bases, leaving 10 bases not matched to a gene. CDR3 sequence reads: CASSQDLSGTANEQYF. The DNA for the CDR3 is TGTGCCAGCAGCCAAGATTTGTCAGGGACAGCAAACGAGCAGTACTTC.

The chain uses TRBV27 and TRBJ2-1, with D maybe TRBD2 (6 bases). The CDR3 sequence is 18 residues long. Trimming shortened V by 3 bases and J by 0 bases, and 18 bases separated the two germline ends. Germline V lookup: CDR1 MNHEY, CDR2 SMNVEV (reference sequence). The CDR3: CASSFRRDFGRSYNEQFF. CDR3 bases: TGTGCCAGCAGTTTCCGGCGGGATTTTGGGCGCTCCTACAATGAGCAGTTCTTC.

The chain employs TRBV27 and TRBJ2-5, with 10 bases fitting TRBD2. The J call may be faulty, since TRBJ2-7 better matches the DNA end. This CDR3 has 14 residues. Germline loops: CDR1 MNHEY, CDR2 SMNVEV (reference sequence). CDR3 nucleotides: TGTGCCAGCAGCCGGACTAGCGGCTCCTACGAGCAGTACTTC. Its translation is CASSRTSGSYEQYF.

This clone was seen once. This chain uses TRBV19 with TRBJ1-4, with 8 bases identical to TRBD1. V lost 10 bases, J lost 8 bases, and 6 bases stayed unmatched. Germline CDR1 is LNHDA and CDR2 is SQIVND (reference sequence). The CDR3 sequence is 12 residues long. CDR3 residues: CATGTGGEKLFF. The CDR3, as DNA: TGTGCCACCGGGACAGGAGGCGAAAAACTGTTTTTT. Full variable domain (remainder filled in from reference TRBV19 and TRBJ1-4): DGGITQSPKYLFRKEGQNVTLSCEQNLNHDAMYWYRQDPGQGLRLIYYSQIVNDFQKGDIAEGYSVSREKKESFPLTVTSAQKNPTAFYLCATGTGGEKLFFGSGTQLSVL.

The genes are TRBV4-1 and TRBJ2-5; the match to TRBD2 covers 11 bases. CDR1 MGHRA and CDR2 YSYEKL come from the germline V gene. V lost 6 bases and J lost 2; bases outside the gene matches: 5. There are 15 residues in the CDR3. The CDR3 spells CASSRLAGTQETQYF. The CDR3 DNA follows: TGCGCCAGCAGTCGACTAGCGGGGACTCAAGAGACCCAGTACTTC.

The chain couples TRBV29-1 to TRBJ1-5; D possibly corresponds to TRBD1 (5 bases). CDR1 is SQVTM, CDR2 ANQGSEA, per germline. The length of the CDR3 is 14 residues. Trimming left V 6 bases short and J 3 bases short, with 15 bases between. The CDR3 sequence: CSVTDGGFNQPQHF. As DNA, the CDR3 is TGCAGCGTGACGGACGGGGGATTCAATCAGCCCCAGCATTTT.

The rearrangement joins TRBV7-9 to TRBJ1-2; 7 nucleotides line up with TRBD1. V shed 0 bases, J shed 4 bases, and the junction held 2 bases outside the gene matches. CDR3 length: 14 amino acids. Germline lookup yields CDR1 SEHNR and CDR2 FQNEAQ (reference sequence). The CDR3 spells CASSLATGSYGYTF. CDR3 nucleotide sequence: TGTGCCAGCAGCTTAGCGACAGGGTCCTATGGCTACACCTTC.

The chain carries TRBV6-6 and TRBJ1-5; 9 positions match TRBD1. Germline assignment: CDR1 MNHNY and CDR2 SVGAGI (reference sequence). This CDR3 is 15 amino acids long. Trimming took 6 bases from V and 6 from J; bases not matched to a gene: 9. This CDR3 reads CASSRRTGESQPQHF. The CDR3 DNA reads as TGTGCCAGCAGCCGACGGACAGGGGAAAGTCAGCCCCAGCATTTT.

The rearrangement uses TRBV6-1 and TRBJ1-3; D is unresolved. The germline V gene has CDR1 MNHNS and CDR2 SASEGT. The ends were cut back, 2 bases at V and 2 bases at J, with 10 bases in the middle. This CDR3 spans 15 amino acids. In DNA form, the CDR3 reads TGTGCCAGCAGTGAAAAGACAAACCCTGGAAACACCATATATTTT. It yields the protein CASSEKTNPGNTIYF.

The chain links TRBV19 to TRBJ2-1; 11 positions match TRBD2. Germline CDR1 is LNHDA and CDR2 is SQIVND (reference sequence). V shed 5 bases, J shed 1 base, and the junction held 7 bases outside the gene matches. The CDR3 spans 17 residues. The CDR3 here is CASSALTSGSSYNEQFF. CDR3 bases: TGTGCCAGTAGTGCCCTAACTAGCGGGAGTTCCTACAATGAGCAGTTCTTC. Variable domain in full (rest from reference TRBV19 and TRBJ2-1): DGGITQSPKYLFRKEGQNVTLSCEQNLNHDAMYWYRQDPGQGLRLIYYSQIVNDFQKGDIAEGYSVSREKKESFPLTVTSAQKNPTAFYLCASSALTSGSSYNEQFFGPGTRLTVL.

The V call is TRBV2, the J call TRBJ2-5; a weak D match, TRBD2 (6 bases). V lost 8 bases, J lost 0 bases, and 10 bases lay in between. The CDR3 spans 13 residues. In germline, CDR1 is SNHLY, CDR2 FYNNEI. CDR3 region: CASGAGHQETQYF. The CDR3 DNA reads TGTGCCAGCGGGGCGGGACACCAAGAGACCCAGTACTTC. Complete variable domain (other parts from reference TRBV2 and TRBJ2-5): EPEVTQTPSHQVTQMGQEVILRCVPISNHLYFYWYRQILGQKVEFLVSFYNNEISEKSEIFDDQFSVERPDGSNFTLKIRSTKLEDSAMYFCASGAGHQETQYFGPGTRLLVL.

This clone occurred once. The chain is built from TRBV11-2 and TRBJ2-5, with 9 bases lining up with TRBD1. Germline CDR1 reads SGHAT; CDR2 reads FQNNGV. J gave up 4 bases and V 5 bases, and 8 bases lay outside the gene matches. The CDR3 has 15 residues. CDR3 sequence: CASSGQGSGGETQYF. In nucleotides, the CDR3 is TGTGCCAGCAGCGGACAGGGGTCGGGCGGAGAGACCCAGTACTTC.

This clone was observed once. The chain uses TRBV5-4 and TRBJ2-5, with a tentative D call TRBD1 (5 bases). This CDR3 contains 14 residues. Germline-derived CDR1 and CDR2 are SGHNT and YYREEE (reference sequence). V lost 1 base and J 3 bases, leaving 10 bases between the germline ends. In DNA, the CDR3 is TGTGCCAGCAGCTTGAGGGGTATAGAAGAGACCCAGTACTTC. Translating gives CASSLRGIEETQYF.

The chain employs TRBV5-6 and TRBJ2-7, with 10 nucleotides matching TRBD2. Trimming cost V 1 base and J 13 bases; bases outside gene matches: 14. The germline CDR1 and CDR2 sequences are SGHDT and YYEEEE. CDR3 size: 15 residues. This CDR3 reads CASSLRASGSLSDYF. Written as DNA, the CDR3 is TGTGCCAGCAGCTTGAGGGCTAGCGGGAGCCTTTCGGATTACTTC.